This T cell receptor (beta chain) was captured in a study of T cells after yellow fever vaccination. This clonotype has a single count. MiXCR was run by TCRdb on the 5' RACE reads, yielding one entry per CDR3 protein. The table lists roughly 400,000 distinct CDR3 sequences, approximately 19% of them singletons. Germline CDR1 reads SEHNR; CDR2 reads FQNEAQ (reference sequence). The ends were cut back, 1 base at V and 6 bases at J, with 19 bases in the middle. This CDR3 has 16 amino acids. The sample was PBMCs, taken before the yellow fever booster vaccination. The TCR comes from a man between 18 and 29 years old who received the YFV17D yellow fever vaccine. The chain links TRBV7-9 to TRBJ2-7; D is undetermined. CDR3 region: CASSLDWRTLDLEQYF. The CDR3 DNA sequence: TGTGCCAGCAGCTTAGACTGGAGAACCTTGGATCTCGAGCAGTACTTC. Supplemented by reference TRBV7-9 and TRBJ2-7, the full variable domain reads DTGVSQNPRHKITKRGQNVTFRCDPISEHNRLYWYRQTLGQGPEFLTYFQNEAQLEKSRLLSDRFSAERPKGSFSTLEIQRTEQGDSAMYLCASSLDWRTLDLEQYFGPGTRLTVT.